Sequencing of this T cell receptor beta chain was carried out in a study of T cell responses to AZD1222 COVID-19 vaccine. The CDR3 covers 16 residues. Germline V gives CDR1 LGHNA, CDR2 YNFKEQ. V was clipped by 1 base and J by 0 bases; unmatched bases: 3. Method: immunoSEQ multiplex PCR; TCRdb's copy keeps in-frame clones and lacks some. Counted here are fewer than 150,000 clones, 70% to 90% occurring once; the ten biggest clones make up less than 6%. Study observations and caveats: Nearly half of spike-specific TCRs reportedly go after variant regions that carry no mutations. Donors were chiefly white British, with a greater number of females, and clonal diversity was perhaps underestimated. Elevations in Spike-specific TCR breadth and depth followed administration of two AZD1222 doses. Spike as a whole was targeted by vaccine-associated CD4 TCRs, dominant at 160-218 and 743-854.

As to this clone: As yet, its antigen is unknown.

The chain is built from TRBV4-2 and TRBJ2-3; 8 nucleotides line up with TRBD2. The sequence was obtained from an adult in good health. The sample in question was peripheral blood, obtained on day 0 of AZD1222 vaccination. In nucleotides, the CDR3 is TGTGCCAGCAGCCAAGGGGGACTAGTAAGCACAGATACGCAGTATTTT. It translates to CASSQGGLVSTDTQYF.